These 26 T cell receptor beta chains originate from one sample sequenced in a study of monozygotic twins with inflammatory bowel disease. No DNA is given; TCRdb re-called the 5' RACE reads and lists each CDR3 protein once. This repertoire comprises under 350,000 distinct CDR3 sequences; its ten largest clones make up approximately 5.9%. Input material: blood. Receptor source: a human donor with ulcerative colitis or Crohn's disease, or a healthy co-twin of an affected twin (not recorded which).

V is TRBV20-1 and J is TRBJ2-7; TCRdb's D call, TRBD2, is unchecked because there is no DNA. Germline V CDR1 and CDR2: DFQATT, SNEGSKA (reference sequence). The CDR3 has 12 amino acids. CDR3 sequence: CSAWAANYEQYF.

V usage is TRBV6-5 and J usage is TRBJ1-2; TCRdb returns TRBD1, unconfirmable since there is no DNA. The germline V gene has CDR1 MNHEY and CDR2 SVGAGI. CDR3 length equals 15 residues. The CDR3 here is CASSYSRTGGSGYTF.

The chain carries TRBV24-1 and TRBJ2-2; without DNA, the TCRdb call of TRBD1 cannot be checked. This CDR3 is 14 amino acids long. The V gene's germline CDR1 is KGHDR and CDR2 SFDVKD. The CDR3 sequence: CATTGTVNTGELFF.

V is TRBV12-3 or TRBV12-4 and J is TRBJ2-4; the D call from TCRdb, TRBD2, cannot be confirmed without DNA. This CDR3 has 19 amino acids. The CDR3 reads CASSLAPLLRPETKNIQYF.

V gene TRBV19 combines with J gene TRBJ2-2. Germline CDR1 LNHDA, CDR2 SQIVND (reference sequence). There are 14 residues in the CDR3. CDR3 region: CASSHPGTSGELFF. Complete variable domain (other parts from reference TRBV19 and TRBJ2-2): DGGITQSPKYLFRKEGQNVTLSCEQNLNHDAMYWYRQDPGQGLRLIYYSQIVNDFQKGDIAEGYSVSREKKESFPLTVTSAQKNPTAFYLCASSHPGTSGELFFGEGSRLTVL.

J is TRBJ2-2 and V is TRBV9; the D call from TCRdb, TRBD1, cannot be confirmed without DNA. CDR1 SGDLS and CDR2 YYNGEE come from the germline V gene. The CDR3 has 17 residues. CDR3 region: CASSGLTGTGYTGELFF.

The genes are TRBV28 and TRBJ2-1. The CDR3 runs to 13 residues. Germline CDR1 is MDHEN and CDR2 is SYDVKM. CDR3: CASSRIRNNEQFF.

The CDR3 region is CASSKTGHLGETQYF. This chain links TRBV10-1 with TRBJ2-5; TCRdb lists TRBD1, though no DNA is available to test this call. CDR3 length: 15 residues. Germline values: CDR1 WNHNN, CDR2 SYGVQD (reference sequence).

The chain carries TRBV16 and TRBJ1-6. This CDR3 has 18 amino acids. Germline lookup yields CDR1 KGHSY and CDR2 FQNENV. The CDR3 loop reads CASSQFLVYSSYNSPLHF. Looking up the rest from reference TRBV16 and TRBJ1-6 gives the full variable domain: GEEVAQTPKHLVRGEGQKAKLYCAPIKGHSYVFWYQQVLKNEFKFLISFQNENVFDETGMPKERFSAKCLPNSPCSLEIQATKLEDSAVYFCASSQFLVYSSYNSPLHFGNGTRLTVT.

The V call is TRBV5-4, the J call TRBJ2-3; TCRdb selects TRBD1, and the lack of DNA leaves this call unchecked. This CDR3 has 15 residues. CDR1 and CDR2 (germline): SGHNT, YYREEE (reference sequence). The CDR3 spells CASSLRSPGVETQYF.

This chain uses TRBV12-3 or TRBV12-4 with TRBJ1-1; TCRdb proposes TRBD1, but this gene call is untestable without DNA. The CDR3 runs to 14 residues. The CDR3: CASTPARAFAEAFF.

The CDR3 sequence is CASSLSLSGSRSEQYF. The chain combines TRBV27 with TRBJ2-7; TCRdb proposes TRBD2, but this gene call is untestable without DNA. Germline V gives CDR1 MNHEY, CDR2 SMNVEV (reference sequence). This CDR3 is built from 16 residues.

The V and J genes are TRBV20-1 and TRBJ1-4. The V gene's germline CDR1 is DFQATT and CDR2 SNEGSKA (reference sequence). The CDR3 is 15 residues long. This chain's CDR3 is CSANLPAGREEKLFF.

The chain carries TRBV5-1 and TRBJ2-7; the TCRdb call, TRBD2, lacks DNA for checking. The CDR3 has 13 residues. Germline V lookup: CDR1 SGHRS, CDR2 YFSETQ. CDR3 sequence reads: CASSGLAEYEQYF.

The chain couples TRBV12-3 or TRBV12-4 to TRBJ2-7; TCRdb designates TRBD1, a call that cannot be tested without DNA. There are 14 residues in the CDR3. The chain's CDR3 is CASSADGRSYEQYF.

This chain joins TRBV7-2 and TRBJ2-1; TCRdb's D call of TRBD1 is untestable without DNA. Germline CDR1 SGHTA, CDR2 FQGNSA. The CDR3 sequence is 16 residues long. This chain's CDR3 is CASSSSQGAGNNEQFF.

The rearrangement links TRBV20-1 to TRBJ2-1. Germline V CDR1 and CDR2: DFQATT, SNEGSKA (reference sequence). This CDR3 has 13 amino acids. The CDR3 here is CSVRSPNGNEQFF.

The chain has TRBV6-2 or TRBV6-3 and TRBJ2-3; TCRdb's D call of TRBD1 is untestable without DNA. The CDR3 loop spans 15 amino acids. From germline, CDR1 is MNHEY and CDR2 SVGEGT. CDR3 sequence reads: CASSPGQGVRDTQYF.

The chain has TRBV5-1 and TRBJ2-7; TCRdb proposes TRBD1, but this gene call is untestable without DNA. This CDR3 contains 14 residues. Germline CDR1 and CDR2: SGHRS and YFSETQ. The CDR3 spells CASSLGQESYEQYF.

V and J are TRBV12-3 or TRBV12-4 and TRBJ2-1. CDR3 length: 15 residues. The CDR3 region is CASSPIGSSYNEQFF.

The chain recombines TRBV20-1 with TRBJ2-5; checking the TCRdb D call of TRBD2 is not possible without DNA. In germline, CDR1 is DFQATT, CDR2 SNEGSKA (reference sequence). The CDR3 covers 13 residues. The CDR3 sequence is CSASFQGGETQYF.

The J gene is TRBJ1-2, the V gene TRBV3-1; TCRdb lists TRBD1, though no DNA is available to test this call. The CDR3 length is 15 residues. Per the germline V gene, CDR1 is LGHDT and CDR2 is YNNKEL (reference sequence). This chain's CDR3 is CASRPSTGGNYGYTF.

V is TRBV5-1 and J is TRBJ2-1; TCRdb picks TRBD1, but there is no DNA to check that call. This CDR3 is 14 amino acids long. Germline V lookup: CDR1 SGHRS, CDR2 YFSETQ. CDR3: CASSLSRRYNEQFF.

The chain is built from TRBV4-3 and TRBJ2-3; TCRdb picks TRBD2, but there is no DNA to check that call. CDR3 size: 18 residues. The germline gives CDR1 LGHNA, CDR2 YSLEER. This CDR3 is CASSQDLGLAGVVDTQYF.

This rearrangement joins TRBV7-2 to TRBJ1-6; the D call from TCRdb, TRBD1, cannot be confirmed without DNA. Germline V gene data show CDR1 as SGHTA and CDR2 as FQGNSA. The CDR3 is 16 residues long. Here the CDR3 reads CASSRRTGQGSSPLHF. Using reference TRBV7-2 and TRBJ1-6 for the parts outside the CDR3, the full variable domain is GAGVSQSPSNKVTEKGKDVELRCDPISGHTALYWYRQSLGQGLEFLIYFQGNSAPDKSGLPSDRFSAERTGGSVSTLTIQRTQQEDSAVYLCASSRRTGQGSSPLHFGNGTRLTVT.

The chain combines TRBV10-3 with TRBJ2-3. The CDR3 is made up of 15 amino acids. CDR1 and CDR2 from the germline V gene are ENHRY and SYGVKD. The CDR3 reads CAISGSTWGTDTQYF.